This TCR beta chain derives from a study of blood T cell repertoires in COVID-19 (dated by TCRdb to the early 2020s). Some background on the complete study: Collaborator samples came from the United States, Italy and Spain and covered acute and convalescent phases of COVID-19. The material from the prospective study consisted of cDNA or gDNA derived from T cells, B-cell-depleted T cells, or PBMCs. Subjects who had been exposed to COVID-19, were actively infected with it, or had recovered from it provided the deeply sampled blood TCRbeta repertoires that made up the dataset. The repertoires were released in a freely available public database intended as a resource for research on the immune response to SARS-CoV-2. Samples came from the ongoing ImmuneRACE study (first 160 participants) plus 1,254 subjects from 6 global collaborators. Sample metadata almost always included a de-identified subject ID, COVID-19 status, age in years and sex. Where available, HLA class I and class II types were taken from metadata supplied by the sample provider and were not determined by assay-based typing. Overall study outcomes, separate from this receptor: How much clinical and demographic metadata was included differed by source and by participant, and the metadata was provided uncurated.

One collaborating source in Seattle enrolled patients while the patients were actively infected and followed the patients over time throughout the course of disease. Whole blood was collected in K2EDTA tubes by collaborating institutions according to the institutions' own protocols. Collaborator samples were shipped for TCRbeta analysis as frozen whole blood, isolated PBMCs, or DNA extracted from either sample type. Note on this clone: The antigen it binds to is not known. No much larger clone is present one base from it, and per-base qualities are unavailable.

The immunoSEQ Assay, a bias-controlled multiplex PCR, was used to amplify TCRbeta CDR3 regions from genomic DNA. On the authors' methods: Within the assay, amplification of reference gene primers was used to estimate how many nucleated cells each sample contained. Sequence reads were collapsed and filtered to measure the absolute abundance of every unique TCRbeta CDR3 rearrangement. Productive Simpson clonality was computed per sample as the square root of Simpson's diversity index over productive rearrangements. TCRdb limited this immuneACCESS table to in-frame rearrangements with V and J called. A share of clones is missing; checked studies link under half to unresolved V genes, and the rest is unexplained. Clonal size and the V and J genes are those of that table, whereas D and trimming came from the DNA. The table for this sample lists some 240,000 clones; about 94% of them were counted only once. The top ten clones comprise around 0.84% of the sample.

Relative to germline, V is missing 3 bases and J is missing 8 bases, with 10 bases of the junction outside any gene match. The CDR3 covers 16 residues, taking in both the cysteine and the phenylalanine. This entry keeps only the CDR3 DNA: 48 bases, framed from base 1. CDR1 is given as LNHDA and CDR2 as SQIVND, both from the germline V gene (reference sequence). The clonotype originates from a man aged 55-75 years with COVID-19, enrolled during active disease. The chain is made from TRBV19 and TRBJ2-1; TRBD2 lines up with 10 middle nucleotides. Sequences were obtained from peripheral blood. Here the CDR3 is given as CASSMKRGGSRDEQFF. The DNA is TGTGCCAGTAGTATGAAGCGGGGGGGCTCCAGGGATGAGCAGTTCTTC.